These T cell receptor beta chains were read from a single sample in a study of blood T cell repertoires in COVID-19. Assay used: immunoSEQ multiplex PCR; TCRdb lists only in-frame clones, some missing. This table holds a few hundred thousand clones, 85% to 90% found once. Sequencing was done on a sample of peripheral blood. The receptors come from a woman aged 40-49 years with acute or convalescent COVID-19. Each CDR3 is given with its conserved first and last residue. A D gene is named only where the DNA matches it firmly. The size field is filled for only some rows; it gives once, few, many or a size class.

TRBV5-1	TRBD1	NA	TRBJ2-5	CASSRTTGGAGETQYF	TGCGCCAGCAGTCGTACCACAGGGGGCGCAGGGGAGACCCAGTACTTC
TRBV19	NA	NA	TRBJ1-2	CASSARGGGGYTF	TGTGCCAGTAGCGCACGAGGGGGGGGAGGCTACACCTTC
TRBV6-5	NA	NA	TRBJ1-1	CASSYKWRAFF	TGTGCCAGCAGTTACAAGTGGAGAGCTTTCTTT
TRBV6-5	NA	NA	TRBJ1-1	CASRKTGNTEAFF	TGTGCCAGCAGAAAGACGGGGAACACTGAAGCTTTCTTT
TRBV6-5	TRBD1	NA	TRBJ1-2	CASSPIDRGLYGYTF	TGTGCCAGCAGCCCCATCGACAGGGGGTTGTATGGCTACACCTTC
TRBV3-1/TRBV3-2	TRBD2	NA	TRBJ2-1	CASSQIGGGSYNEQFF	TGTGCCAGCAGCCAGATCGGGGGGGGTTCTTACAATGAGCAGTTCTTC
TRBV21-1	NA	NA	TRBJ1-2	CASLWADKTYGYTF	TGTGCCAGCTTATGGGCTGATAAAACCTATGGCTACACCTTC
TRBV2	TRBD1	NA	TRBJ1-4	CASRYWTGPNEKLFF	TGTGCCAGCAGATACTGGACAGGGCCTAATGAAAAACTGTTTTTT
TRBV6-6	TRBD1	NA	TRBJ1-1	CASSQTIGGTGGARYTEAFF	TGTGCCAGCAGCCAAACTATCGGGGGGACAGGGGGCGCGAGGTACACTGAAGCTTTCTTT
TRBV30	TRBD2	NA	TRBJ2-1	CAWSVKSLAGVTNYNEQFF	TGTGCCTGGAGTGTGAAGAGCCTAGCGGGGGTTACGAATTACAATGAGCAGTTCTTC
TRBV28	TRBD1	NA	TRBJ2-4	CASKTPTGLAKNIQYF	TGTGCCAGCAAAACCCCGACAGGGCTAGCCAAAAACATTCAGTACTTC
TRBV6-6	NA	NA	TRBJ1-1	CASSYPEGGSSAFF	TGTGCCAGCAGTTACCCCGAGGGGGGGAGTTCGGCTTTCTTT
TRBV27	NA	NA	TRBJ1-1	CASSFLQSNTEAFF	TGTGCCAGCAGTTTTCTCCAGTCGAACACTGAAGCTTTCTTT
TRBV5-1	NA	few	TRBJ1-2	CASNPGETYGYTF	TGCGCCAGCAACCCGGGTGAAACGTATGGCTACACCTTC
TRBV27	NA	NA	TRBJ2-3	CASSPGISTDTQYF	TGTGCCAGCAGCCCCGGGATCTCCACAGATACGCAGTATTTT
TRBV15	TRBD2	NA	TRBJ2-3	CATSRDLRGPGLAGGTTSTDTQYF	TGTGCCACCAGCAGAGATTTAAGAGGGCCGGGACTAGCGGGGGGTACTACTAGCACAGATACGCAGTATTTT
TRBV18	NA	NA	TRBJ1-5	CASSPSGQIGLHQPQHF	TGTGCCAGCTCACCAAGTGGGCAGATCGGCCTCCATCAGCCCCAGCATTTT
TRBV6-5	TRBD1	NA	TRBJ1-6	CASRDYRGDNSPLHF	TGTGCCAGCAGAGACTACAGGGGAGATAATTCACCCCTCCACTTT
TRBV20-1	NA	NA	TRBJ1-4	CSAVADEKLFF	TGCAGTGCCGTGGCGGATGAAAAACTGTTTTTT
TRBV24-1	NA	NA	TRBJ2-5	CATRKGDQETQYF	TGTGCCACGCGGAAGGGGGACCAAGAGACCCAGTACTTC
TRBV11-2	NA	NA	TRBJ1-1	CASSLVPQANTEAFF	TGTGCCAGCAGCTTAGTCCCACAGGCGAACACTGAAGCTTTCTTT
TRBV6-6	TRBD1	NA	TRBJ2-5	CASSYPLQGDLETQYF	TGTGCCAGCAGTTATCCACTTCAGGGGGACCTTGAGACCCAGTACTTC
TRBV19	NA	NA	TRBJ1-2	CASSRRAYGQPGIVQPASTYGYTF	TGTGCCAGTAGCCGCAGGGCCTACGGACAGCCCGGCATTGTACAGCCAGCAAGTACCTATGGCTACACCTTC
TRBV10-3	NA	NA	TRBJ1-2	CAISEPGQFYYGYTF	TGTGCCATCAGTGAACCCGGACAGTTCTACTATGGCTACACCTTC
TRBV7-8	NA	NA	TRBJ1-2	CASSSGLGHYGYTF	TGTGCCAGCAGCTCCGGACTGGGCCACTATGGCTACACCTTC
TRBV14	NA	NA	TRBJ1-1	CASSQKQGTEAFF	TGTGCCAGCAGCCAAAAACAGGGCACTGAAGCTTTCTTT
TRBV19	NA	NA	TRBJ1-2	CASSILGGGYGYTF	TGTGCCAGTAGTATTCTTGGAGGCGGCTATGGCTACACCTTC
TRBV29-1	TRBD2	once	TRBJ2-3	CSVEDPGTSGGAIDTQYF	TGCAGCGTTGAAGACCCGGGGACTAGCGGGGGGGCCATAGATACGCAGTATTTT
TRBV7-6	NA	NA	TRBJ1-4	CASSPTHLAPATNEKLFF	TGTGCCAGCAGCCCAACACATTTGGCCCCTGCAACTAATGAAAAACTGTTTTTT
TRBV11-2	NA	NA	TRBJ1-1	CASSLESLLNGDTEAFF	TGTGCCAGCAGCTTAGAGAGTCTATTGAACGGGGACACTGAAGCTTTCTTT
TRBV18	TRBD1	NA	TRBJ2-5	CASSLDRVGGRTQYF	TGTGCCAGCTCACTGGACAGGGTTGGCGGTCGGACCCAGTACTTC
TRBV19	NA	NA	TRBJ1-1	CASSILGANTEAFF	TGTGCCAGTAGTATACTGGGGGCAAACACTGAAGCTTTCTTT
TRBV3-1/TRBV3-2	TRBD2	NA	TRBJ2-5	CASSPITSGQETQYF	TGTGCCAGCAGCCCCATTACTAGCGGGCAAGAGACCCAGTACTTC
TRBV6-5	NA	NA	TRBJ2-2	CASSTSTGVNGELFF	NA
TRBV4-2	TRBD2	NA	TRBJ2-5	CASSPPGTTQETQYF	TGTGCCAGCAGCCCTCCCGGGACTACTCAAGAGACCCAGTACTTC
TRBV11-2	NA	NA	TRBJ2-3	CASSRTGGGSTDTQYF	TGTGCCAGCAGCCGCACGGGGGGCGGGAGCACAGATACGCAGTATTTT
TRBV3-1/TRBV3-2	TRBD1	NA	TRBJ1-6	CASSPIAGTGGKGSPLHF	TGTGCCAGCAGCCCTATAGCCGGGACAGGGGGCAAAGGGTCACCCCTCCACTTT
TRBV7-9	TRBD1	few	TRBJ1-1	CASSLFGQGAGTEAFF	TGTGCCAGCAGCTTATTCGGCCAGGGGGCAGGTACTGAAGCTTTCTTT
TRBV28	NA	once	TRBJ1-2	CASTSVRSGGYTF	TGTGCCAGCACCAGTGTGCGGTCGGGAGGCTACACCTTC
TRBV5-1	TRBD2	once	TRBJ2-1	CASSFESGAWDEQFF	TGCGCCAGCAGCTTTGAGAGCGGGGCTTGGGATGAGCAGTTCTTC
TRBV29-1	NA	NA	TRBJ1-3	CSVNGQTGNTIYF	TGCAGCGTTAACGGACAGACTGGAAACACCATATATTTT
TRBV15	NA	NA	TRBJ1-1	CATSRDRAGARTEAFF	TGTGCCACCAGCAGAGATCGTGCGGGGGCGCGAACTGAAGCTTTCTTT
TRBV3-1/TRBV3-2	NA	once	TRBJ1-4	CASSRTGPPTREKLFF	TGTGCCAGCAGCCGTACAGGCCCTCCAACCCGTGAAAAACTGTTTTTT
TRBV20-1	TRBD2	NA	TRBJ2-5	CSASPGLAGVWDGTQYF	TGCAGTGCTAGTCCGGGACTAGCGGGGGTCTGGGACGGGACCCAGTACTTC
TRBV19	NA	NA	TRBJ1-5	CASSIRGDLPKPGPQHF	TGTGCCAGTAGTATACGGGGGGACCTCCCTAAACCCGGACCCCAGCATTTT
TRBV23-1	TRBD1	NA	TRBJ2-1	CASSQFGGQGILSSYNEQFF	TGCGCCAGCAGTCAATTTGGGGGACAGGGGATACTGAGCTCCTACAATGAGCAGTTCTTC
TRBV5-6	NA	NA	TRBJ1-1	CASSPEGAYNEAFF	TGTGCCAGCAGCCCCGAGGGAGCCTATAATGAAGCTTTCTTT
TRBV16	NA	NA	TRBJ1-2	CASSPRQDQLGSYGYTF	TGTGCCAGCAGCCCCCGACAGGATCAATTAGGGTCCTATGGCTACACCTTC
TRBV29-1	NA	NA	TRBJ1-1	CSGGRSTEAFF	TGCAGCGGTGGCCGAAGTACTGAAGCTTTCTTT
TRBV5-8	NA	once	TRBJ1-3	CASSLKSGNTIYF	TGTGCCAGCAGCTTGAAGTCGGGGAACACCATATATTTT
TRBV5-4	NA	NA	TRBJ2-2	CASTTGTLNTGELFF	TGTGCCAGCACAACCGGGACATTGAACACCGGGGAGCTGTTTTTT
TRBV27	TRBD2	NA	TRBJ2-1	CASTGGVLNEQFF	TGTGCCAGCACGGGGGGGGTACTCAATGAGCAGTTCTTC
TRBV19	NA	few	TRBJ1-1	CASSEGGYTEAFF	TGTGCCAGTTCGGAGGGGGGGTACACTGAAGCTTTCTTT
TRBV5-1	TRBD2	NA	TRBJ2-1	CASSLGMESGGLDEQFF	TGCGCCAGCAGCTTGGGGATGGAGAGCGGGGGGTTGGATGAGCAGTTCTTC
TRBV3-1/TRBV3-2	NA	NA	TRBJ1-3	CASTGGNTIYF	TGTGCCAGCACAGGGGGAAACACCATATATTTT
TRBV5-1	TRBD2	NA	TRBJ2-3	CASSLALAGGLGQYF	TGCGCCAGCAGCTTGGCTCTAGCGGGGGGCCTAGGGCAGTATTTT
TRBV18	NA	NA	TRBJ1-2	CASSLKSRTAHNGYTF	TGTGCCAGCTCCCTGAAATCACGCACAGCTCATAATGGCTACACCTTC
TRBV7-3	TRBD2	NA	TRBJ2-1	CASSLAGGPPNNEQFF	TGTGCCAGCAGCTTAGCGGGGGGGCCACCGAACAATGAGCAGTTCTTC
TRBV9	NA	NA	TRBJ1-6	CASSEGSRGNSPLHF	TGTGCCAGCAGCGAAGGGTCGAGAGGGAATTCACCCCTCCACTTT
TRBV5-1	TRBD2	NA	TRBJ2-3	CASSLHSGRLDTQYF	TGCGCCAGCAGCTTACATAGCGGGCGGCTGGATACGCAGTATTTT